These T cell receptor beta chains were read from a single sample in a study of T cells in Graves' hyperthyroidism and ophthalmopathy. TCRdb analysed the multiplex PCR reads with MiXCR anew, one entry per CDR3 protein. The table records 560,000 or so distinct CDR3 sequences, 46% of them present only once. The sample was peripheral blood or thyroid tissue (not recorded which). The receptors come from a woman under 30 with Graves' hyperthyroidism. The CDR3 runs from the conserved cysteine through the conserved F or W. D genes are given only for firm matches. Size values are once, few and many counts, or a class for expanded clones, and some rows have none.

TRBV12-3/TRBV12-4	NA	TRBJ2-7	NA	TGTGCCAGCAGTTTAGACAGGTATGCCTACGAGCAGTACTTC	CASSLDRYAYEQYF
TRBV29-1	NA	TRBJ2-7	NA	TGCAGCGTCGGACCGAGCTCCTACGAGCAGTACTTC	CSVGPSSYEQYF
TRBV7-9	NA	TRBJ2-2	TRBD2	TGTGCCAGCAGCTTAACTAGCGGAGAAACCGGGGAGCTGTTTTTT	CASSLTSGETGELFF
TRBV15	NA	TRBJ1-3	NA	TGTGCCACCAGCAGAGATCGGGCTGCAGCTAGCGCCTCTGGAAACACCATATATTTT	CATSRDRAAASASGNTIYF
TRBV10-3	many	TRBJ1-5	TRBD1	TGTGCCATCGGGAACAGGGGGCCCTATCAGCCCCAGCATTTT	CAIGNRGPYQPQHF
TRBV7-8	many	TRBJ1-5	NA	TGTGCCAGCAGCTTACGATTGCAAGATCAGCCCCAGCATTTT	CASSLRLQDQPQHF
TRBV3-1	few	TRBJ2-7	TRBD2	TGTGCCAGCAGCCAAGAGAGGCGGGAGAGCTCCTACGAGCAGTACTTC	CASSQERRESSYEQYF
TRBV7-2	many	TRBJ1-2	TRBD1	TGTGCCAGCAGCCCGGACAGGGGCCATCACTACACCTTC	CASSPDRGHHYTF
TRBV7-3	few	TRBJ2-7	TRBD2	TGTGCCAGCAGCCAAACACTAGCGGGAGGCTACGAGCAGTACTTC	CASSQTLAGGYEQYF
TRBV7-3	NA	TRBJ2-7	TRBD1	TGTGCCAGCAGCTCACCCGGGACAGGGGAGCAGTACTTC	CASSSPGTGEQYF
TRBV19	many	TRBJ1-5	NA	TGTGCCAGTAGTATTAGGCCCGGTGGCAATCAGCCCCAGCATTTT	CASSIRPGGNQPQHF
TRBV13	few	TRBJ1-2	NA	TGTGCCAGCAGCTTCCGGACACTCCTTTACTATGGCTACACCTTC	CASSFRTLLYYGYTF
TRBV2	many	TRBJ1-1	NA	TGTGCCAGCGGCCCCCTGATCACTGAAGCTTTCTTT	CASGPLITEAFF
TRBV2	many	TRBJ1-2	TRBD1	TGTGCCAGCAAAGGGACAGGCTCTGGCTACACCTTC	CASKGTGSGYTF
TRBV25-1	NA	TRBJ1-4	NA	TGTGCCAGCAGCTCTCCGGGACACGGAGGTGAAAAACTGTTTTTT	CASSSPGHGGEKLFF
TRBV7-2	NA	TRBJ1-4	NA	TGTGCCAGCCGCGGGATTGCAACTAATGAAAAACTGTTTTTT	CASRGIATNEKLFF
TRBV19	once	TRBJ1-5	TRBD1	TGTGCCAGTAGGAGAGAGGGACAGGGCGGTCAGCCCCAGCATTTT	CASRREGQGGQPQHF
TRBV7-9	NA	TRBJ1-6	NA	TGTGCCAGCAGCAGGACGGACTCACCCCTCCACTTT	CASSRTDSPLHF
TRBV2	NA	TRBJ1-1	NA	TGTGCCAGCAGTGAGCCGAGATCTGGAAACACTGAAGCTTTCTTT	CASSEPRSGNTEAFF
TRBV5-6	many	TRBJ2-7	NA	TGTGCCAGCAGCTTGTATACAGGAGGAGACGAGCAGTACTTC	CASSLYTGGDEQYF
TRBV6-6	NA	TRBJ2-7	TRBD2	TGTGCCAGCAGCGTAGCTAGCGGTCGGGAGCAGTACTTC	CASSVASGREQYF
TRBV29-1	NA	TRBJ2-7	NA	TGCAGCGCAGGGGACGGGGTATCATCCTACGAGCAGTACTTC	CSAGDGVSSYEQYF
TRBV10-2	many	TRBJ2-7	NA	TGCGCCAGCAGAGACAACGCCTACGAGCAGTACTTC	CASRDNAYEQYF
TRBV7-9	NA	TRBJ1-1	NA	TGTGCCAGCAGCCACGAACCTACTGAAGCTTTCTTT	CASSHEPTEAFF
TRBV19	NA	TRBJ2-5	TRBD2	TGTGCCTGGAGGGGACTAGCGCCTGCCCAAGAGACCCAGTACTTC	CAWRGLAPAQETQYF
TRBV15	NA	TRBJ2-5	TRBD2	TGTGCCACCAGCAGGACCAGCGGGGAGGGGTACTTC	CATSRTSGEGYF
TRBV7-8	many	TRBJ2-7	TRBD1	TGTGCCAGCAGCTTAGCGGGACAGGGGGCCTACGAGCAGTACTTC	CASSLAGQGAYEQYF
TRBV20-1	NA	TRBJ1-2	NA	TGCAGTGCGATCACGACAAGGGCGATTAACTATGGCTACACCTTC	CSAITTRAINYGYTF
TRBV12-3/TRBV12-4	few	TRBJ1-5	NA	TGTGCTTGGGGGGAAAATAGCAATCAGCCCCAGCATTTT	CAWGENSNQPQHF
TRBV7-9	few	TRBJ2-6	NA	TGTGCCAGCAGCCCTCGGGCCGGGGCCAACGTCCTGACTTTC	CASSPRAGANVLTF
TRBV2	once	TRBJ2-5	TRBD1	TGTGCCAGCAGTGACGACAGGGTGACCCAGTACTTC	CASSDDRVTQYF
TRBV7-9	once	TRBJ2-3	NA	TGTGCCAGCAGCTTAGGTCATGGGGCAGATACGCAGTATTTT	CASSLGHGADTQYF
TRBV19	NA	TRBJ1-1	TRBD1	TGTGCCAGTAGTACGAGACAGGGACCGAACACTGAAGCTTTCTTT	CASSTRQGPNTEAFF
TRBV12-3/TRBV12-4	NA	TRBJ1-2	NA	TGTGCCAGCAAGGACGGCGAAAACTATGGCTACACCTTC	CASKDGENYGYTF
TRBV25-1	NA	TRBJ1-4	TRBD1	TGTGCCAGCAGCCCCCGGACAGGGAGTACTAATGAAAAACTGTTTTTT	CASSPRTGSTNEKLFF
TRBV15	NA	TRBJ2-7	NA	TGTGCCGCCAGCAGCTTGTTTGGCTACGAGCAGTACTTC	CAASSLFGYEQYF
TRBV2	NA	TRBJ1-5	NA	TGTGCCAGCAGACCACACACTGACAGTCATCAGCCCCAGCATTTT	CASRPHTDSHQPQHF
TRBV7-2	few	TRBJ1-2	NA	TGTGCCAGCAGCTTACAGGGTTATAACTATGGCTACACCTTC	CASSLQGYNYGYTF
TRBV7-9	few	TRBJ1-6	TRBD1	TGCGCCAGCAGCCCAAGAAGCGGGACAGCTAATTCACCCCTCCACTTT	CASSPRSGTANSPLHF
TRBV10-1	NA	TRBJ2-2	NA	TGCGCCAGCAGTGAGCTTGGGTTAAGTGCCGGGGAGCTGTTTTTT	CASSELGLSAGELFF
TRBV13	many	TRBJ1-4	NA	TGTGCCAGCAGCCACCGACAGACTAATGAAAAACTGTTTTTT	CASSHRQTNEKLFF
TRBV4-1	NA	TRBJ2-7	TRBD2	TGCGCCAGCAGCCCGTGGCCATCCGGGAGGGTATACGAGCAGTACTTC	CASSPWPSGRVYEQYF
TRBV9	NA	TRBJ2-7	NA	TGTGCCAGCAGCGGGCACAGGACCTACGAGCAGTACTTC	CASSGHRTYEQYF
TRBV7-2	NA	TRBJ1-1	NA	TGTGCCAGCAGCCAAGTCAGCGGCGGGAGGACTGAAGCTTTCTTT	CASSQVSGGRTEAFF
TRBV20-1	NA	TRBJ2-5	TRBD2	TGCAGTGCCCAAACTAGCGGGGGGACCTCCCAGTACTTC	CSAQTSGGTSQYF
TRBV15	once	TRBJ2-7	NA	TGTGCCACCAGCAGCTTGACAAGGGACTCCTACGAGCAGTACTTC	CATSSLTRDSYEQYF
TRBV5-1	NA	TRBJ2-5	TRBD1	TGCGCCAGCAGCTTGGCGCTCCGGGACAGAGACCAAGAGACCCAGTACTTC	CASSLALRDRDQETQYF
TRBV2	NA	TRBJ1-5	NA	TGTGCCAGCAGTTACCAGGGAGTTGCGCCCCAGCATTTT	CASSYQGVAPQHF
TRBV24-1	NA	TRBJ1-5	NA	TGTGCCACCAGTGATTCCGGACTAGCGGGAAGAGAGACCCAGCATTTT	CATSDSGLAGRETQHF
TRBV25-1	NA	TRBJ1-5	TRBD1	TGTGCCAGCAGTTTGGCCCCTTCACTCAGGGGGGTGCGGCAGCCCCAGCATTTT	CASSLAPSLRGVRQPQHF
TRBV29-1	NA	TRBJ1-4	NA	TGCAGCGGGGGGGGGGCTGATGAAAAACTGTTTTTT	CSGGGADEKLFF
TRBV10-3	NA	TRBJ2-7	NA	TGTGCCATCAGTGAGTCAGCCGGACTGTCCGAGCAGTACTTC	CAISESAGLSEQYF
TRBV24-1	NA	TRBJ1-5	NA	TGTGCCACCACGCCATCCGGGCGGGAGGCAAACGAGCATTTT	CATTPSGREANEHF
TRBV15	NA	TRBJ1-2	NA	TGTGCCACCAGCCCGAGTGGAGGCTATGGCTACACCTTC	CATSPSGGYGYTF
TRBV10-3	many	TRBJ2-7	NA	TGTGCCATCAGACCTTCAGGACAGTGGGATTACGAGCAGTACTTC	CAIRPSGQWDYEQYF
TRBV27	NA	TRBJ2-5	TRBD2	TGTGCCAGCAGTTTATTCCCTGCGGGAGGGGAGACCCAGTACTTC	CASSLFPAGGETQYF
TRBV24-1	NA	TRBJ1-4	TRBD1	TGTGCCACCAGGGGACCCGGGACAGGGGCTCGAGAAAAACTGTTTTTT	CATRGPGTGAREKLFF